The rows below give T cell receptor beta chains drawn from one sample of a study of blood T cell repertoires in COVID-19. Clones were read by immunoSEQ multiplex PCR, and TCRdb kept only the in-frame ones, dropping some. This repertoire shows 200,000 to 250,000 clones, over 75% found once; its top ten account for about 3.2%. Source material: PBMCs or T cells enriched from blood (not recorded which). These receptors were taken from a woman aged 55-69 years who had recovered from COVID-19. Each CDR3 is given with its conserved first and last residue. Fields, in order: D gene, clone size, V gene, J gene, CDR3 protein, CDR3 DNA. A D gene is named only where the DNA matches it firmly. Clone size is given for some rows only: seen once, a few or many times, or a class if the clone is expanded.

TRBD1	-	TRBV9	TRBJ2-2	CASRAGTGNTGELFF	TGTGCCAGCAGAGCCGGGACAGGGAACACCGGGGAGCTGTTTTTT
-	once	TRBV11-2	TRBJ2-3	CASSLDEGAGTDTQYF	TGTGCCAGCAGCTTAGATGAAGGGGCTGGAACAGATACGCAGTATTTT
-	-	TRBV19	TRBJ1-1	CASSPRAPEAFF	TGTGCCAGTAGCCCCAGGGCCCCTGAAGCTTTCTTT
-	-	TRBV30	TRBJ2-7	CAWSVLTGSEQYF	TGTGCCTGGAGTGTACTTACAGGGAGCGAGCAGTACTTC
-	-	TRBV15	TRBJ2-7	CATSRDRAVHEQYF	TGTGCCACCAGCAGAGACAGGGCTGTCCACGAGCAGTACTTC
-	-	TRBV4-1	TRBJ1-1	CASSQESPWPNTEAFF	TGCGCCAGCAGCCAAGAGTCGCCCTGGCCAAACACTGAAGCTTTCTTT
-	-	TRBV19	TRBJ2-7	CASSSGTASYEQYF	TGTGCCAGTAGTAGCGGGACAGCTTCCTACGAGCAGTACTTC
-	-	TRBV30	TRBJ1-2	CASYRAPYGYTF	TGTGCCTCTTACAGGGCCCCCTATGGCTACACCTTC
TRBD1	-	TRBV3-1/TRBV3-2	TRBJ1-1	CASSLGQGIGTEAFF	TGTGCCAGCAGCCTCGGACAGGGGATAGGAACTGAAGCTTTCTTT
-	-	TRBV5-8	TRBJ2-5	CASSLAGTASGETQYF	TGTGCCAGCAGCTTGGCCGGTACGGCGAGCGGCGAGACCCAGTACTTC
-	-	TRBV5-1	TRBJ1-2	CASSFSNLGGPGRYGYTF	TGCGCCAGCAGCTTCTCTAACCTCGGTGGGCCCGGTCGCTATGGCTACACCTTC
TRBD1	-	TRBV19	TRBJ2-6	CASSIGGTAYSGANVLTF	TGTGCCAGTAGTATAGGTGGGACAGCCTACTCTGGGGCCAACGTCCTGACTTTC
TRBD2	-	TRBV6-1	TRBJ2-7	CASSGNLAGDPYEQYF	TGTGCCAGCAGTGGCAACTTAGCGGGAGACCCCTACGAGCAGTACTTC
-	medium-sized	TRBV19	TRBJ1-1	CATSTNTEAFF	TGTGCCACCAGTACGAACACTGAAGCTTTCTTT
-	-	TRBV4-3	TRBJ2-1	CASSQDRAGQLDEQFF	TGCGCCAGCAGCCAAGATCGGGCAGGGCAACTCGATGAGCAGTTCTTC
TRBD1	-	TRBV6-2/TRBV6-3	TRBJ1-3	CASSYSAGGGTIYF	TGTGCCAGCAGTTACTCGGCAGGGGGAGGCACCATATATTTT
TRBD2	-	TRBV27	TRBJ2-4	CASSASGLAKNIQYF	TGTGCCAGCAGTGCTAGCGGTCTAGCCAAAAACATTCAGTACTTC